This paragraph covers one TCR beta chain sequence. Which antigen it targets is not known. No base quality values were provided; no much bigger clone lies one nucleotide off. The data were obtained in a study of cytomegalovirus exposure and HLA in healthy donors (dated by TCRdb to the late 2010s). As for the study more broadly: An earlier analysis of several hundred of the donors reported roughly 300 Gb of sequence data and 117 million unique TCR beta sequences obtained from 150 million to 200 million T cells. The study aimed to test whether cataloging public T cell receptors could reveal signatures of past pathogen exposure. Typing coverage differed by locus: A, B, C, DRB1 and DQB1 were typed in about 620-630 donors, DQA1 in 500 to 550, DPA1 in approximately 600, and DPB1 in just under 490. In addition to the first cohort of roughly 700 subjects, a separate validation cohort of about 120 different subjects was used. Every repertoire in the discovery cohort had been generated on one and the same sequencing platform. Across roughly 420 genotyped donors of the cohort, an average of 235,054 unique TCR beta nucleotide sequences per donor were sequenced, and approximately 17% of those sequences were non-productive. The study profiled the T cell repertoires of more than 500 subjects by immunosequencing and related them to cytomegalovirus serostatus. An early release covering over 500 HLA-typed donors comprised about 300 gigabases of sequencing data and 85 million or so unique TCR sequences. A later analysis re-examined previously published TCR beta repertoires from about 670 donors and added high-resolution HLA genotyping to investigate patterns of TCR occurrence. Because of strong linkage in the cohort, four or five DR-DQ haplotypes were treated as single units for association and clustering. In an earlier analysis of roughly 580 of the donors, high-throughput TCR beta sequencing was used to judge whether each TCR beta V gene segment behaved as functional or pseudogenic. High-throughput TCR immunosequencing, statistical association of individual TCRs with disease status, and machine learning were combined to predict cytomegalovirus infection status. In a later genetic analysis, genome-wide SNP genotypes for about three fifths of the roughly 670 donors were used, and that subset was treated as a discovery cohort. Rather than drawing on any new phenotypic data, the later analysis identified candidate immune exposures from TCR beta sequences and the way those sequences occurred across donors. Among the roughly 390 genotyped donors, more than 70% belonged to the genetic ancestry cluster associated with self-reported Caucasian donors. Class I and class II HLA loci were covered by the typing at four-digit resolution. Donor age, sex, ethnicity and CMV serostatus were compiled alongside the repertoire data.

The cohort consisted of approximately 690 healthy bone marrow donors. All cohort members were sampled while nominally healthy, although unrecorded immune exposures were likely present. The donor was CMV seronegative and belonged to the group of 350 or so seronegative cohort members. Every donor gave a peripheral blood sample, and the peripheral blood mononuclear cells from that sample were used for TCR beta sequencing. The Qiagen DNeasy Blood Extraction Kit was used to extract genomic DNA from the blood cell samples. The research as a whole found: While some public TCRs were present in many individuals, most TCR sequences turned up only very rarely across donors. Most CMV-associated TCR beta chains appeared to be HLA-restricted in a later analysis, and the HLA associations seemed to be driven largely by CMV exposure. The only immune exposure information available for the cohort was CMV serostatus. Correlated functional status among segregating V segments might be attributable to linkage disequilibrium, but an unknown experimental factor could not be ruled out. Presence/absence analyses assumed roughly uniform sequencing depth across donors, an assumption that may not hold. Because the 87-base-pair reads could not distinguish some IMGT-functional V segments, including TRBV6-2 and TRBV6-3, those segments were excluded. An association between a missense DCLRE1C variant and V-gene and J-gene trimming of TCR beta chains was found in a later genetic analysis and replicated in an independent cohort. A cluster of highly shared sequence variants was judged likely to be a technical artifact of the sequencing pipeline. Because counts were too low, around 17 rarely observed V segments, including chromosome 9 orphons, were left out of the earlier analysis of about 500 of the donors. The authors suggested that the approach could potentially be extended to other disease states and immunological phenotypes. A later analysis found that HLA-associated TCR beta chains were more clonally expanded and had lower generation probabilities than equally common non-associated chains. According to a later analysis, parvovirus B19, influenza, CMV and Epstein-Barr virus appeared linked to several top co-occurrence clusters. Broadly in line with IMGT annotations, most TCR beta V segments showed up in productive rearrangements about 90% or about 30% of the time in an earlier analysis of approximately 600 of the donors. Because some donors lacked HLA typing at each locus, the association tests relied only on the typed subset. A few of the identified cytomegalovirus-associated TCR beta chains were confirmed in vitro to be specific for cytomegalovirus antigens. This cohort had only TCR beta chains sequenced, and the lack of alpha or paired-chain data limited which features could be detected. A later analysis associated 16,951 TCR beta sequences with specific HLA alleles at a false discovery rate of 0.05. According to a later genetic analysis, donors in an Asian-associated ancestry cluster had fewer N-insertions in productive TCRs than the approximately 700-donor mean. A total of about 180 TCR beta chains were listed by the study as associated with cytomegalovirus. According to a later analysis, TCR association rates differed among HLA loci, with DRB1 alleles showing the most associated TCRs and HLA-C alleles showing the fewest. A further reported finding was that TCR beta sequences accurately predicted the HLA-A and HLA-B alleles for most subjects in the first cohort. The classifier was reported to diagnose cytomegalovirus status with high specificity and sensitivity in both the original cohort and the validation cohort. When HLA alleles, especially DR and DQ, strongly co-occurred, TCR associations were difficult to assign to individual alleles.

The library came from the immunoSEQ multiplex PCR assay. A mixture of 60 forward primers for TCR Vbeta segments and 13 reverse primers for TCR Jbeta segments was used in the multiplex PCR. Amplification of the CDR3 region of rearranged TCR beta genes was performed with a multiplex PCR assay on genomic DNA. The Illumina HiSeq System was used to sequence the amplified TCR beta libraries as 87-base-pair reads. Under the source paper's analysis protocol: A later analysis counted tens of millions of unique TCR beta chains across the 550 to 800 repertoires, and some 12 million of these chains were shared by at least two donors. A nearest-neighbor algorithm error-corrected the raw reads and collapsed the reads into unique sequences, merging closely related sequences to remove PCR and sequencing errors. Alignment of CDR3 sequences to IMGT reference sequences was used to assign V, D and J gene segments. For a sequence to be retained, a match of at least six nucleotides to both a V gene segment and a J gene segment was required. A rearrangement was called productive if the CDR3 had no stop codons and remained in frame with V and J, and every other rearrangement was called non-productive. Following IMGT convention, CDR3 was defined as the stretch from the second conserved V-encoded cysteine to the conserved J-encoded phenylalanine. The earlier analysis of about 620 of the donors excluded sequences that lacked an unambiguous match to a single V gene segment. In an earlier analysis of 587 of the donors, V segments were called functional above 56.7% productive rearrangements and were called segregating when the between-donor standard deviation exceeded 5%. To diagnose cytomegalovirus status from the catalog of TCR beta chain sequences, a statistical classification framework was built. In a later analysis, TCR nucleotide sequences were compared against IMGT/GENE-DB human TR gene sequences so that V and J genes could be assigned. In a later analysis, CDR3 sequences and most-parsimonious VDJ recombination scenarios were assigned using the TCRdist pipeline. In a later analysis, every TCR beta chain was defined by the combination of its CDR3 amino acid sequence and its V-gene family, and reads without a unique V-gene family were dropped. To address suspected cross-contamination and a sequencing artifact, a later analysis removed under 600 highly shared, low-generation-probability nucleotide sequences. In a later analysis, a clonal expansion index for each public chain was calculated from normalized within-repertoire ranks of inferred template counts. Generation probabilities in a later analysis came from a VDJ recombination model fitted to out-of-frame rearrangements, and those results were checked against IGoR. A later analysis scored TCR-TCR, TCR-HLA and TCR-CMV co-occurrence with hypergeometric tests, applying a repertoire-size bias correction to TCR pairs. In a later analysis, false discovery rates were estimated by permuting HLA or CMV assignments 20 times. A later analysis grouped co-occurring TCRs with DBSCAN, adding TCRdist sequence similarity when clustering within HLA-allele-positive subsets. Repertoires with fewer than 30,000 or more than 120,000 public chains were left out of co-occurrence clustering, as were four to six repertoires with anomalous nucleotide sharing. What TCRdb holds here is the immuneACCESS table cut down to in-frame rearrangements. Part of the clones is not present; checked against another copy, under half of the missing clones reflect an unresolved V gene, and the others are unexplained. D and trimming come from the DNA, and the V and J calls and clone size come from that table. Present in this sample are roughly 120,000 clones, about 69% of which were seen just once. Over 1.5% of the sample rests with the top ten.

Taken from the germline V gene (reference sequence), the CDR1 and CDR2 loops are MNHNY and SVGAGI. There are 15 amino acids in the CDR3, from cysteine to phenylalanine inclusive. Here the CDR3 DNA is all that survives: 45 bases in frame from base 1. V lost 6 bases and J lost 8 bases; the stretch between them is 17 bases long. The sample was PBMCs. The chain joins TRBV6-6 to TRBJ1-6, and the D gene may be TRBD1, 6 bases matching. The sequence was collected from a woman under 30 in good health and CMV-seronegative. The CDR3 here reads CASRVQGPRHSPLHF. The DNA sequence is TGTGCCAGCAGAGTACAGGGACCGCGGCATTCACCCCTCCACTTT.